These 12 T cell receptor beta chains originate from one sample sequenced in a study of cytomegalovirus exposure and HLA in healthy donors. Primers: 60 Vbeta forward and 13 Jbeta reverse. Method: immunoSEQ multiplex PCR; TCRdb's copy keeps in-frame clones and lacks some. The sample has about 160,000 clones, approximately 71% seen once; the top ten hold approximately 4.5%. The sequenced sample consisted of PBMCs. These receptors were taken from a woman between 18 and 29 years old in good health and CMV-seropositive.

The chain carries TRBV7-9 and TRBJ1-1; D uncertain. The germline gives CDR1 SEHNR, CDR2 FQNEAQ (reference sequence). With 3 bases removed from V and 0 bases from J, the gap between germline ends came to 5 bases. This CDR3 comprises 13 residues. DNA of the CDR3: TGTGCCAGCAGCTTCTCGGTGAACACTGAAGCTTTCTTT. The encoded protein is CASSFSVNTEAFF.

This sequence joins TRBV2 and TRBJ1-1, with D possibly being TRBD1 (5 bases). V lost 7 bases and J lost 4, with 16 bases in between. Germline loops: CDR1 SNHLY, CDR2 FYNNEI. The CDR3 extends over 14 amino acids. This chain's CDR3 is CASNFGHGATEAFF. CDR3 sequence (DNA): TGTGCCAGCAACTTTGGACACGGAGCCACTGAAGCTTTCTTT.

The chain combines TRBV30 with TRBJ2-7; D is perhaps TRBD1 (6 bases). Per germline, CDR1 GTSNPN and CDR2 SVGIG (reference sequence). V was cut by 4 bases and J by 3 bases, with 13 bases left in between. This CDR3 contains 13 residues. CDR3 region: CAWNVGARYEQYF. The DNA of the CDR3 is TGTGCCTGGAATGTGGGGGCGCGCTACGAGCAGTACTTC.

This chain joins TRBV5-1 and TRBJ2-7, with 8 bases fitting TRBD2. Germline V gives CDR1 SGHRS, CDR2 YFSETQ. This CDR3 comprises 14 residues. The junction had 7 bases not matched to a gene; V was cut back by 3 bases and J by 5 bases. The CDR3 DNA reads as TGCGCCAGCAGCTCGCGGGGGGCCGGGGACGAGCAGTACTTC. This sequence encodes CASSSRGAGDEQYF.

The chain combines TRBV5-1 with TRBJ2-5; the match to TRBD2 covers 8 bases. Germline V lookup: CDR1 SGHRS, CDR2 YFSETQ. Losses at the gene ends were 4 bases for V and 1 base for J; bases not matched to a gene: 3. The length of the CDR3 is 14 residues. In DNA form, the CDR3 reads TGCGCCAGCAGCCCCGGGGGGGGCCAAGAGACCCAGTACTTC. Translating gives CASSPGGGQETQYF.

V usage is TRBV29-1 and J usage is TRBJ1-2, with D possibly TRBD1 on 6 matching bases. Trimming took off 4 bases at V and 0 bases at J, with 6 bases between the two ends. CDR3 length equals 12 residues. Germline V gives CDR1 SQVTM, CDR2 ANQGSEA. The CDR3 DNA sequence: TGCAGCGTTGGGACAGCTAACTATGGCTACACCTTC. The encoded protein is CSVGTANYGYTF.

This clone was found a few times. The V call is TRBV2, the J call TRBJ2-3, with 7 nucleotides matching TRBD2. V lost 8 bases, J lost 10 bases, and 12 bases stayed unmatched. The CDR3 is 13 residues long. Germline assignment: CDR1 SNHLY and CDR2 FYNNEI. CDR3 sequence reads: CASHSSGPDPQYF. CDR3 DNA: TGTGCCAGCCACAGTAGCGGGCCAGACCCGCAGTATTTT. The whole variable domain, filled in from reference TRBV2 and TRBJ2-3, reads EPEVTQTPSHQVTQMGQEVILRCVPISNHLYFYWYRQILGQKVEFLVSFYNNEISEKSEIFDDQFSVERPDGSNFTLKIRSTKLEDSAMYFCASHSSGPDPQYFGPGTRLTVL.

V usage is TRBV7-9 and J usage is TRBJ1-2, with 9 bases that match TRBD1. Losses at the gene ends were 2 bases for V and 2 bases for J; bases not matched to a gene: 9. The CDR3 runs to 17 residues. Germline V gene data show CDR1 as SEHNR and CDR2 as FQNEAQ (reference sequence). The CDR3 DNA follows: TGTGCCAGCAGCTTACGTACAGGGGGCGCATTCAACTATGGCTACACCTTC. It specifies CASSLRTGGAFNYGYTF.

In DNA, the CDR3 is TGTGCCTATTCACCGGGACAGGGCGTACAAGAGACCCAGTACTTC. The encoded protein is CAYSPGQGVQETQYF. The chain couples TRBV2 to TRBJ2-5; the match to TRBD1 covers 9 bases. CDR1 and CDR2 from the germline V gene are SNHLY and FYNNEI. J lost 2 bases, V lost 11 bases, and 12 bases had no gene match. This CDR3 spans 15 amino acids.

The chain couples TRBV27 to TRBJ2-1; 7 bases align to TRBD1. The CDR3 has 16 residues. V gave up 5 bases and J gave up 3 bases; unmatched junction bases: 10. The germline V gene has CDR1 MNHEY and CDR2 SMNVEV (reference sequence). The CDR3 region has the DNA TGTGCCAGCAGTGTGAACACCGGGACAGTCTACAATGAGCAGTTCTTC. This gives the protein CASSVNTGTVYNEQFF.

This clone was observed a handful of times. The V and J genes are TRBV30 and TRBJ2-7; the D gene is possibly TRBD1 (5 bases). V was shortened by 2 bases and J by 7 bases, with 12 bases between the two germline ends. This CDR3 is 12 amino acids long. Germline V gene sequence: CDR1 GTSNPN, CDR2 SVGIG (reference sequence). The CDR3 reads CAWSNTGGEQYF. CDR3 nucleotide sequence: TGTGCCTGGAGTAACACAGGCGGTGAGCAGTACTTC.

V gene TRBV10-3 combines with J gene TRBJ1-2, with TRBD1 as a possible D gene (6 bases). Trimming left V 4 bases short and J 2 bases short, with 11 bases between. The CDR3 is made up of 14 amino acids. CDR1 is ENHRY and CDR2 is SYGVKD in the germline V gene. The CDR3 is CAISGSQGNYGYTF. CDR3 sequence (DNA): TGTGCCATCAGTGGTTCTCAGGGGAACTATGGCTACACCTTC.